The clone carrying this TCR beta chain was found a few times. The antigen is undetermined. Notes on the study in general: Tumor Treg TCRs overlapped most with tumor naive CD4+ cells. The TCR gene usage of tumor memory CD4+ T cells clustered together with blood and lymph node memory CD4+ cells and with lymph node naive CD4+ cells.

From germline, CDR1 is SGHRS and CDR2 YFSETQ. This CDR3 is built from 15 residues. Trimming removed 1 base from V and 1 base from J, with 11 bases in between. After constant-region reverse-primer amplification, full-length variable regions underwent semi-nested PCR with Nested Universal Primer A. A single record per CDR3 protein comes from TCRdb applying MiXCR to the 5' RACE reads. The sample has under 8,000 distinct CDR3 sequences, roughly half seen once; the top ten hold 2.5% to 3.5%. This TCR was sampled from a female donor with breast cancer. Sequenced input: naive CD4+ T cells sorted from a lymph node. Subset specified: naive CD4+ T cells, CD4+CD45RA+CD25-. The chain uses TRBV5-1 and TRBJ1-1; D not certain. The CDR3 DNA sequence: TGCGCCAGCAGCTTGCTCGGCCGGCAGAACACTGAAGCTTTCTTT. This codes for CASSLLGRQNTEAFF.